A single sample gave rise to the 7 T cell receptor beta chains below, sequenced in a study of shared clonotypes between healthy human individuals. The table came from immunoSEQ multiplex PCR; TCRdb's copy has only in-frame clones and leaves some out. The top ten clones hold approximately 0.52% of a sample with roughly 1 million clones, 75% to 80% of them seen once. The material sequenced was memory CD4+ T cells from PBMCs. The subset: CD45RA-negative fraction. The origin of the receptors is a man between 18 and 29 years old in good health. Some clones in this sample may be carry-over from other donors' samples.

This chain joins TRBV6-5 and TRBJ1-5; TRBD1 might be the D (5 bases). The CDR3 runs 14 residues. Per the germline V gene, CDR1 is MNHEY and CDR2 is SVGAGI. V was shortened by 0 bases and J by 7 bases, with 10 bases between the two germline ends. The CDR3 spells CASSYSLGDQPQHF. As DNA, the CDR3 is TGTGCCAGCAGTTACTCGTTAGGGGACCAGCCCCAGCATTTT.

With regard to this clone: Other DNA sequences in the sample encode the same CDR3. This rearrangement joins TRBV7-8 to TRBJ1-3; D gene uncertain. This CDR3 comprises 12 residues. Looked up from germline, CDR1 is SGHVS and CDR2 is FQNEAQ. The ends were cut back, 1 base at V and 3 bases at J, with 1 base in the middle. CDR3 nucleotides: TGTGCCAGCAGCTTAGGTGGAAACACCATATATTTT. Amino acids: CASSLGGNTIYF.

About this clone itself: A much larger clone lies one base from this, so it may be a read error. The J gene is TRBJ2-1, the V gene TRBV7-2; D is undetermined. V was shortened by 1 base and J by 10 bases, with 2 bases between the two germline ends. CDR3 size: 10 residues. The V gene's germline CDR1 is SGHTA and CDR2 FQGNSA. CDR3 nucleotide sequence: TGTGCCAGCAGCTTAGGGGAGCAGTTCTTC. This translates into CASSLGEQFF.

V and J are TRBV5-8 and TRBJ1-1, with D unresolved. V was pared by 6 bases and J by 1 base, with 13 bases between. This CDR3 spans 14 amino acids. CDR1 and CDR2 (germline): SGHTS, YDEGEE. CDR3 loop: CASIRADGNTEAFF. In DNA, the CDR3 is TGTGCCAGCATCCGGGCGGACGGGAACACTGAAGCTTTCTTT. Using reference TRBV5-8 and TRBJ1-1 for the parts outside the CDR3, the full variable domain is EAGVTQSPTHLIKTRGQQATLRCSPISGHTSVYWYQQALGLGLQFLLWYDEGEERNRGNFPPRFSGRQFPNYSSELNVNALELEDSALYLCASIRADGNTEAFFGQGTRLTVV.

The chain employs TRBV25-1 and TRBJ1-1; 9 positions agree with TRBD1. The germline CDR1 and CDR2 sequences are MGHDK and SYGVNS. V lost 6 bases, J lost 1 base, and 9 bases stayed unmatched. The CDR3 is 16 residues long. The DNA for the CDR3 is TGTGCCAGCAGCCCCCCAACAGGGGGCGAGAACACTGAAGCTTTCTTT. Its translation is CASSPPTGGENTEAFF.

This rearrangement joins TRBV11-2 to TRBJ2-7, with D perhaps TRBD1 (5 bases). Germline assignment: CDR1 SGHAT and CDR2 FQNNGV. The CDR3 extends over 14 amino acids. V was pared by 3 bases and J by 4 bases, with 13 bases between. Here the CDR3 reads CASSFGAERYEQYF. CDR3 in DNA: TGTGCCAGCAGCTTTGGGGCGGAGAGATACGAGCAGTACTTC.

The rearrangement links TRBV6-1 to TRBJ1-2; tentative D call: TRBD1 (5 bases). The CDR3 extends over 15 amino acids. V dropped 6 bases and J dropped 1 base, with 15 bases sitting between them. In germline, CDR1 is MNHNS, CDR2 SASEGT. CDR3 bases: TGTGCCAGCAGCGACGACAGCTTGAATAACTATGGCTACACCTTC. Translation gives CASSDDSLNNYGYTF.